Presented here are 12 T cell receptor beta chains from one specimen sequenced in a study of PD-1 blockade in classical Hodgkin lymphoma. The method was immunoSEQ multiplex PCR; TCRdb's version includes in-frame clones alone and lacks a portion of them. The table shows 23,000 or so clones, with 81% occurring only once. Time point defined: cycle 4 day 1 (C4D1), after five to seven weeks of nivolumab. Following autologous stem cell transplantation, relapse occurred in every patient, and exposure to brentuximab vedotin varied. This sample comprised peripheral blood mononuclear cells (PBMCs), obtained before the fourth cycle of nivolumab. The receptors stem from a human donor with classical Hodgkin lymphoma.

This clone was recorded a few times. The chain is built from TRBV30 and TRBJ2-7; TRBD1 matches 8 bases. Germline-derived CDR1 and CDR2 are GTSNPN and SVGIG (reference sequence). Losses at the gene ends were 5 bases for V and 5 bases for J; bases not matched to a gene: 2. The CDR3 is 11 residues long. For the CDR3, the DNA is TGTGCCTGGGGACAGGGTAACGAGCAGTACTTC. This sequence encodes CAWGQGNEQYF.

There are a few counts of this clone. The chain uses TRBV19 and TRBJ1-6; D not resolved. This CDR3 has 14 residues. Germline V gene sequence: CDR1 LNHDA, CDR2 SQIVND (reference sequence). The germline V and J ends were trimmed by 3 bases and 0 bases, with 3 bases remaining between them. For the CDR3, the DNA is TGTGCCAGTAGTATGTCCTCCTATAATTCACCCCTCCACTTT. It encodes CASSMSSYNSPLHF.

V and J are TRBV2 and TRBJ1-3; the match to TRBD1 covers 7 bases. Unmatched junction bases numbered 4, after V lost 5 bases and J lost 0 bases. Germline V gene lookup returns CDR1 SNHLY and CDR2 FYNNEI. CDR3 length: 15 amino acids. DNA of the CDR3: TGTGCCAGCAGTCCACAGGGGAGCTCTGGAAACACCATATATTTT. This sequence encodes CASSPQGSSGNTIYF.

The J gene is TRBJ2-1, the V gene TRBV6-5; D might be TRBD2 (7 bases). Germline V lookup: CDR1 MNHEY, CDR2 SVGAGI. This CDR3 has 12 residues. Trimming removed 7 bases from V and 13 bases from J, with 17 bases in between. CDR3 in DNA: TGTGCCAGCAACTACTTTGGGGGGGCCCAGTTCTTC. This sequence encodes CASNYFGGAQFF.

The chain links TRBV29-1 to TRBJ2-7; 8 positions match TRBD1. The CDR3 contains 14 residues. Germline CDR1 and CDR2: SQVTM and ANQGSEA. Trimming took 6 bases from V and 2 from J; bases not matched to a gene: 9. CDR3 bases: TGCAGCGTCGTCAGGGGGCCACCCGCCTACGAGCAGTACTTC. It yields the protein CSVVRGPPAYEQYF.

The chain carries TRBV5-1 and TRBJ2-5; 12 bases agree with TRBD2. The CDR3 extends over 16 amino acids. With V trimmed by 3 bases and J by 5 bases, 8 bases remained unmatched. Germline CDR1 and CDR2: SGHRS and YFSETQ. The CDR3 nucleotides read TGCGCCAGCAGCTGGGCTAGCGGGGGGGCCGGGGAGACCCAGTACTTC. Residues: CASSWASGGAGETQYF. The full variable domain, in which reference TRBV5-1 and TRBJ2-5 provide the parts outside the CDR3, is KAGVTQTPRYLIKTRGQQVTLSCSPISGHRSVSWYQQTPGQGLQFLFEYFSETQRNKGNFPGRFSGRQFSNSRSEMNVSTLELGDSALYLCASSWASGGAGETQYFGPGTRLLVL.

The V and J genes are TRBV9 and TRBJ2-7; D is possibly TRBD1 (6 bases). The V end lost 3 bases, the J end lost 5 bases, and 12 bases lay between the germline ends. Germline V gene lookup returns CDR1 SGDLS and CDR2 YYNGEE. The CDR3 is made up of 13 amino acids. In nucleotides, the CDR3 is TGTGCCAGCAGCGGGGGGAAGGGGGACGAGCAGTACTTC. Residues: CASSGGKGDEQYF. Full variable domain (missing parts from reference TRBV9 and TRBJ2-7): DSGVTQTPKHLITATGQRVTLRCSPRSGDLSVYWYQQSLDQGLQFLIQYYNGEERAKGNILERFSAQQFPDLHSELNLSSLELGDSALYFCASSGGKGDEQYFGPGTRLTVT.

The J gene is TRBJ2-2, the V gene TRBV11-2; D is undetermined. The CDR3 contains 15 residues. From germline, CDR1 is SGHAT and CDR2 FQNNGV. Trimming cost V 5 bases and J 8 bases, with 18 bases left between them. CDR3 sequence (DNA): TGTGCCAGCAGCACTGACGACAACCCTACGGGGGAGCTGTTTTTT. Its translation is CASSTDDNPTGELFF.

The rearrangement uses TRBV2 and TRBJ2-7; 7 bases fit TRBD1. The V gene end was trimmed by 6 bases and the J gene end by 7 bases; junction bases not matched to a gene: 12. CDR1 is SNHLY and CDR2 is FYNNEI in the germline V gene. The CDR3 is 14 amino acids. CDR3 coding DNA: TGTGCCAGCAGACCCCGACAGGGAAGTAGGGAGCAGTACTTC. Amino acid sequence: CASRPRQGSREQYF.

The chain carries TRBV7-3 and TRBJ2-6; D gene ambiguous. V shed 5 bases and J shed 4 bases, with 15 bases lying between them. This CDR3 has 16 residues. Per germline, CDR1 SGHTA and CDR2 FQGTGA. In DNA form, the CDR3 reads TGTGCCAGCAGCCCAACATCGTTATCCGGGGCCAACGTCCTGACTTTC. It translates to CASSPTSLSGANVLTF.

The rearrangement uses TRBV11-2 and TRBJ2-5; tentative D call: TRBD1 (5 bases). Per germline, CDR1 SGHAT and CDR2 FQNNGV. This CDR3 region has 13 residues. The V and J ends lost 1 base and 5 bases respectively, with 8 bases between them. CDR3 region: CASSLGGLETQYF. The CDR3, as DNA: TGTGCCAGCAGCTTAGGGGGCTTGGAGACCCAGTACTTC.

The J gene is TRBJ1-2, the V gene TRBV28; a weak D match, TRBD1 (5 bases). V lost 2 bases to trimming and J lost 6 bases, with 13 bases between them. Germline V CDR1 and CDR2: MDHEN, SYDVKM. The length of the CDR3 is 14 residues. In nucleotides, the CDR3 is TGTGCCAGCAGTTTACGGCGGCAGGGTAATGGCTACACCTTC. Its translation is CASSLRRQGNGYTF.